This T cell receptor beta chain originates from a study of shared clonotypes between healthy human individuals. This CDR3 is 15 amino acids long. Germline loops: CDR1 SGDLS, CDR2 YYNGEE. The V end lost 3 bases, the J end lost 0 bases, and 13 bases lay between the germline ends. An approximately 210 ng quantity of DNA, roughly 32,000 T cell genomes, went into the sorted-subset replicate PCRs. As handled by the study authors: Filtering was not the same, since immunoSEQ gave junction-only sequences without quality scores. Sequencing was performed with immunoSEQ multiplex PCR; in TCRdb, only in-frame clones are kept and a portion is missing. That table furnishes V, J and clone size, whereas the DNA furnished D and trimming. The repertoire includes 550,000 to 650,000 clones, about 95% of them detected once, and less than 0.12% sits in the top ten. CD8 cells regarded as naive lacked CD45RO, were positively chosen for CCR7, and omitted terminally differentiated effector memory CD45RA+ cells.

The rearrangement joins TRBV9 to TRBJ2-7; possibly TRBD1 for D (7 bases). This TCR was recovered from a woman aged 25-40 years in good health. The source material was naive CD8+ T cells sorted from blood. The CDR3 DNA is TGTGCCAGCAGCGAGGGGGCGGGGAGCTCCTACGAGCAGTACTTC. This translates into CASSEGAGSSYEQYF.